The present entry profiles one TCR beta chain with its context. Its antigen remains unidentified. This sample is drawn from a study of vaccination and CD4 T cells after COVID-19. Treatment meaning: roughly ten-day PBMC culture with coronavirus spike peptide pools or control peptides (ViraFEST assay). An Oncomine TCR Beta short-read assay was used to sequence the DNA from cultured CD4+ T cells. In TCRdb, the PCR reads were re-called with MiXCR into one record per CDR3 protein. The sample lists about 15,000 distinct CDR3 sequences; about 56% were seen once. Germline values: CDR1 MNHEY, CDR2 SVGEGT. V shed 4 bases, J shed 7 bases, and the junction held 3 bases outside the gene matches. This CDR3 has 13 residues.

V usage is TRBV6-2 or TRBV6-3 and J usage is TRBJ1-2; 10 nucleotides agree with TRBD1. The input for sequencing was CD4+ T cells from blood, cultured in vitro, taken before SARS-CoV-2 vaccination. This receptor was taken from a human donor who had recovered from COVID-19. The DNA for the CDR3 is TGTGCCAGCAGTTTTCGGGACAGGGGTGGCTACACCTTC. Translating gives CASSFRDRGGYTF.